This TCR beta chain is drawn from a study of T cell responses to AZD1222 COVID-19 vaccine. As regards this clone: Its antigen is unknown.

Whole-study results and caveats: Just 6 or 7 people given AZD1222 tested seropositive at baseline.

The J segment lost 3 bases and the V segment lost 4 bases, leaving 6 bases of the junction unmatched. Germline CDR1 KGHDR, CDR2 SFDVKD. CDR3 length: 15 amino acids. Profiled with immunoSEQ multiplex PCR; TCRdb holds only in-frame clones, not every one. Of 120,000 to 150,000 clones in the sample, about 93% were seen once. This receptor was obtained from an adult in good health. The rearrangement joins TRBV24-1 to TRBJ2-5; 8 positions agree with TRBD1. This specimen was peripheral blood, taken on day 0 of AZD1222 vaccination. The CDR3 protein is CATSEGGTGEETQYF. In DNA, the CDR3 is TGTGCCACCAGTGAGGGCGGGACAGGTGAAGAGACCCAGTACTTC.